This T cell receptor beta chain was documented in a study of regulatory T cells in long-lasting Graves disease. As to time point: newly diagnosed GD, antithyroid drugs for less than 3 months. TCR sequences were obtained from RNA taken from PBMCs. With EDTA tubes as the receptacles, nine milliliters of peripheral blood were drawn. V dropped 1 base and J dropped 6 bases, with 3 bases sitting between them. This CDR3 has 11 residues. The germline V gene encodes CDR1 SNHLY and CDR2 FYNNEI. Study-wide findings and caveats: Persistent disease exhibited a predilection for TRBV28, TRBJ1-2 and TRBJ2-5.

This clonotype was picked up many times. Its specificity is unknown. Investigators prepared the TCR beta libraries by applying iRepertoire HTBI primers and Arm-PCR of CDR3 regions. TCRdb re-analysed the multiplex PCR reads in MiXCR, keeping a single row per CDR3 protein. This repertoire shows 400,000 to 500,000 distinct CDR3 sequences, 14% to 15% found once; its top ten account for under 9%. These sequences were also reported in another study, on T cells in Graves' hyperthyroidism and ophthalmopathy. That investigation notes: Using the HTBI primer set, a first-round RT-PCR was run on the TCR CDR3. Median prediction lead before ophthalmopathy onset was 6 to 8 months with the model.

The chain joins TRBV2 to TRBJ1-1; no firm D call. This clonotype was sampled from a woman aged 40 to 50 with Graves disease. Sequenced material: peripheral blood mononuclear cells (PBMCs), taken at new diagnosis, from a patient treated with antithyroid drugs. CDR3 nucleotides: TGTGCCAGCAGTGAAGGCCCTGAAGCTTTCTTT. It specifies CASSEGPEAFF.